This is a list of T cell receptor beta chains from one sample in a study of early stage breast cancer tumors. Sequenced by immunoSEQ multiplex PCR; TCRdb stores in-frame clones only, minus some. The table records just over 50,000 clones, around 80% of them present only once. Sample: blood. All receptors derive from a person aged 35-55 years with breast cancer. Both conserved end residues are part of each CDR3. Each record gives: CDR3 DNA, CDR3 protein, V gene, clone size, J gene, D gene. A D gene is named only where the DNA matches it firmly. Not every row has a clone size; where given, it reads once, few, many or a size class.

TGTGCCAGCAGCCGTGGAGTCAGCTCTGGGGCCAACGTCCTGACTTTC,CASSRGVSSGANVLTF,TRBV7-8,.,TRBJ2-6,.
TGCGCCAGCAGCCGTAGCGGGAGAGGGGAGGAGACCCAGTACTTC,CASSRSGRGEETQYF,TRBV5-1,.,TRBJ2-5,TRBD2
TGTGCCTGGAGTGGGACTAGCTCCTACGAGCAGTACTTC,CAWSGTSSYEQYF,TRBV30,.,TRBJ2-7,TRBD2
TGTGCCACCAGCAGAGATACGGGGGACAGAAACACTGAAGCTTTCTTT,CATSRDTGDRNTEAFF,TRBV15,.,TRBJ1-1,TRBD1
TGTGCCAGCAGTTTCCATTCCCCTCCTACCGTGGGGATCTACGAGCAGTACTTC,CASSFHSPPTVGIYEQYF,TRBV11-3,.,TRBJ2-7,.
TGCGCCAGCAGCCCCCAAGGGGTCCGTAACACTGAAGCTTTCTTT,CASSPQGVRNTEAFF,TRBV5-1,.,TRBJ1-1,.
TGTGCCAGCAGTTGCGACGGGGACATCGGGACTAGTGGAGGCGAGCAGTACTTC,CASSCDGDIGTSGGEQYF,TRBV27,.,TRBJ2-7,TRBD2
TGTGCCAGCAGCCGCGATACAGGGAGGTGGAGAGAGACCCAGTACTTC,CASSRDTGRWRETQYF,TRBV5-6,.,TRBJ2-5,.
TGTGCCAGCAGCTCACAGGGATTCAATGAGCAGTTCTTC,CASSSQGFNEQFF,TRBV7-9,.,TRBJ2-1,.
TGTGCCAGCACAGATTTTTCGTCCAGGGGGAGGACAGATACGCAGTATTTT,CASTDFSSRGRTDTQYF,TRBV5-6,.,TRBJ2-3,.
TGTGCCAGCAGCTTAACGGACAGTCTTAATGAAAAACTGTTTTTT,CASSLTDSLNEKLFF,TRBV11-2,.,TRBJ1-4,.
TGTGCCAGCAGCTGGACTAGCACCGGGGAGCTGTTTTTT,CASSWTSTGELFF,TRBV7-2,.,TRBJ2-2,TRBD2
TGTGCCAGCAGCTTGTTTAAATCCACAGATACGCAGTATTTT,CASSLFKSTDTQYF,TRBV7-8,.,TRBJ2-3,.
TGTGCCAGTAAGGGGGACAGCTATCAGCCCCAGCATTTT,CASKGDSYQPQHF,TRBV19,few,TRBJ1-5,TRBD1
TGTGCCAGTAAACCGACAGGGGGCTTTGGGACAGATACGCAGTATTTT,CASKPTGGFGTDTQYF,TRBV19,once,TRBJ2-3,TRBD1
TGTGCCAGCAGGCTCGGAGGACAGGGCTACGAGCAGTACTTC,CASRLGGQGYEQYF,TRBV13,.,TRBJ2-7,TRBD1
TGTGCCAGCAGTGAAAAAGGGGGCCTCTCTGGGGCCAACGTCCTGACTTTC,CASSEKGGLSGANVLTF,TRBV2,.,TRBJ2-6,TRBD1
TGTGCCATCAGTGAGTCCAAGGGTCTAGCGGGAGTCCCCAATGAGCAGTTCTTC,CAISESKGLAGVPNEQFF,TRBV10-3,.,TRBJ2-1,TRBD2